These 22 T cell receptor beta chains were sequenced from one sample in a study of blood T cell repertoires in COVID-19. Method: immunoSEQ multiplex PCR; TCRdb's copy keeps in-frame clones and lacks some. The sample yields under 200,000 clones, approximately 90% seen once. The sample comprised peripheral blood. The source is a man aged 45 to 65 with acute or convalescent COVID-19.

Only one count was recorded for this clone. The V call is TRBV7-3, the J call TRBJ2-5, with 9 bases matching TRBD1. Germline V gene data show CDR1 as SGHTA and CDR2 as FQGTGA. The CDR3 extends over 14 amino acids. The V gene end was trimmed by 3 bases and the J gene end by 4 bases; junction bases not matched to a gene: 3. The CDR3 DNA reads as TGTGCCAGCAGCTTTGGGGACAGGGCAGAGACCCAGTACTTC. This translates into CASSFGDRAETQYF. Full variable domain (missing parts from reference TRBV7-3 and TRBJ2-5): GAGVSQTPSNKVTEKGKYVELRCDPISGHTALYWYRQSLGQGPEFLIYFQGTGAADDSGLPNDRFFAVRPEGSVSTLKIQRTERGDSAVYLCASSFGDRAETQYFGPGTRLLVL.

This chain joins TRBV5-5 and TRBJ2-3; D uncertain. Between the trimmed V and J ends, which lost 4 bases and 3 bases, there was a span of 6 bases. CDR1 SGHKS and CDR2 YYEKEE come from the germline V gene (reference sequence). The CDR3 is 12 amino acids. The CDR3 reads CASSVLTDTQYF. The CDR3 DNA reads as TGTGCCAGCAGCGTCTTGACAGATACGCAGTATTTT.

The chain combines TRBV9 with TRBJ2-5; 11 bases fit TRBD1. Trimming removed 0 bases from V and 1 base from J; junction bases left unmatched: 2. Germline V gene lookup returns CDR1 SGDLS and CDR2 YYNGEE. The CDR3 contains 16 residues. In nucleotides, the CDR3 is TGTGCCAGCAGCGTAGAGGGGACAGGGGGCCAAGAGACCCAGTACTTC. Its protein product is CASSVEGTGGQETQYF.

The chain employs TRBV19 and TRBJ1-1; D is unclear. Germline assignment: CDR1 LNHDA and CDR2 SQIVND (reference sequence). The CDR3 is made up of 12 amino acids. The V end lost 10 bases, the J end lost 4 bases, and 13 bases lay between the germline ends. This CDR3 reads CATMERSTEAFF. The CDR3 DNA is TGTGCCACTATGGAAAGGAGCACTGAAGCTTTCTTT.

J is TRBJ1-1 and V is TRBV19; 7 bases match TRBD1. Germline V gives CDR1 LNHDA, CDR2 SQIVND (reference sequence). This CDR3 has 13 amino acids. With V trimmed by 3 bases and J by 7 bases, 5 bases remained unmatched. Here the CDR3 reads CASSIDREGEAFF. The CDR3 DNA follows: TGTGCCAGTAGTATTGACAGGGAAGGTGAAGCTTTCTTT.

The gene calls are TRBV5-6 and TRBJ1-1, with a weak D call TRBD1 (6 bases). This CDR3 comprises 14 residues. V lost 4 bases and J 3 bases, leaving 13 bases between the germline ends. CDR1 and CDR2 (germline): SGHDT, YYEEEE. The CDR3 is CASSRDTTYTEAFF. The CDR3 DNA is TGTGCCAGCAGCCGGGACACCACCTACACTGAAGCTTTCTTT.

The gene calls are TRBV18 and TRBJ1-4; TRBD1 aligns across 8 bases. Germline lookup yields CDR1 KGHSH and CDR2 LQKENI. Trimming at V came to 3 bases and at J to 4 bases, leaving 1 base not matched to a gene. The CDR3 sequence is 14 residues long. The CDR3 loop is CASSPGQVNEKLFF. The DNA for the CDR3 is TGTGCCAGCTCACCGGGACAGGTTAATGAAAAACTGTTTTTT.

The CDR3 protein is CASSQSDRAYEQYV. CDR3 sequence (DNA): TGTGCCAGCAGCCAATCGGACAGGGCGTACGAGCAGTACGTC. J is TRBJ2-7 and V is TRBV14; 8 nucleotides match TRBD1. In germline, CDR1 is SGHDN, CDR2 FVKESK. This CDR3 is built from 14 residues. J was trimmed by 4 bases and V by 2 bases; bases with no gene match: 4.

This rearrangement joins TRBV29-1 to TRBJ2-1; TRBD2 agrees at 7 bases. Trimming at V came to 4 bases and at J to 15 bases, leaving 9 bases not matched to a gene. This CDR3 has 11 residues. Germline values: CDR1 SQVTM, CDR2 ANQGSEA. The CDR3 sequence: CSVGSGGSAFF. The CDR3 coding sequence is TGCAGCGTTGGGTCGGGGGGATCGGCGTTCTTC.

This clone has a single count. The chain has TRBV5-1 and TRBJ1-1, with 8 bases aligning to TRBD1. This CDR3 has 14 residues. CDR1 SGHRS and CDR2 YFSETQ come from the germline V gene. V was pared by 0 bases and J by 6 bases, with 4 bases of the junction left unmatched. The CDR3 here is CASSLGQGMAEAFF. DNA of the CDR3: TGCGCCAGCAGCTTGGGACAGGGGATGGCTGAAGCTTTCTTT. Variable domain in full (rest from reference TRBV5-1 and TRBJ1-1): KAGVTQTPRYLIKTRGQQVTLSCSPISGHRSVSWYQQTPGQGLQFLFEYFSETQRNKGNFPGRFSGRQFSNSRSEMNVSTLELGDSALYLCASSLGQGMAEAFFGQGTRLTVV.

CDR3 sequence reads: CASSQTGQGTIYGYTF. The CDR3 region has the DNA TGTGCCAGCAGCCAGACCGGACAGGGGACGATCTATGGCTACACCTTC. The J gene is TRBJ1-2, the V gene TRBV11-1, with 9 bases lining up with TRBD1. Trimming removed 5 bases from V and 4 bases from J; junction bases left unmatched: 11. This CDR3 is 16 amino acids long. CDR1 and CDR2 (germline): SGHAT, FQDESV (reference sequence).

The chain has TRBV5-6 and TRBJ1-4; D gene uncertain. The germline V and J ends were trimmed by 1 base and 8 bases, with 12 bases remaining between them. The CDR3 covers 14 residues. The V gene's germline CDR1 is SGHDT and CDR2 YYEEEE. DNA of the CDR3: TGTGCCAGCAGCTTGATCCAGGCGCCAGAAAAACTGTTTTTT. As protein: CASSLIQAPEKLFF.

The chain is built from TRBV19 and TRBJ1-5; D is perhaps TRBD1 (6 bases). This CDR3 has 16 amino acids. CDR1 is LNHDA, CDR2 SQIVND, per germline (reference sequence). V was pared by 4 bases and J by 4 bases, with 17 bases between. CDR3 sequence: CASSRRHREENQPQHF. Written as DNA, the CDR3 is TGTGCCAGTAGTAGGAGGCACAGGGAAGAAAATCAGCCCCAGCATTTT.

The CDR3: CASSRRTEGEQFF. The CDR3 nucleotides are TGTGCCAGCAGTCGCCGGACAGAGGGTGAGCAGTTCTTC. The gene calls are TRBV6-6 and TRBJ2-1, with D possibly being TRBD1 (6 bases). From germline, CDR1 is MNHNY and CDR2 SVGAGI (reference sequence). The CDR3 contains 13 residues. V was cut by 5 bases and J by 9 bases, with 14 bases left in between.

The chain carries TRBV12-3 or TRBV12-4 and TRBJ2-4; 10 nucleotides match TRBD2. The CDR3 is 13 residues long. With V trimmed by 5 bases and J by 7 bases, 2 bases remained unmatched. The CDR3 here is CASSTGLANIQYF. The CDR3 DNA reads as TGTGCCAGCAGTACGGGACTAGCGAACATTCAGTACTTC.

This clone was picked up one time. The chain recombines TRBV10-3 with TRBJ2-7; TRBD2 is a possible D gene (6 bases). The V gene lost 8 bases and the J gene lost 1 base, with 6 bases spanning the gap. This CDR3 is built from 11 residues. Germline V CDR1 and CDR2: ENHRY, SYGVKD. The CDR3 spells CAIGTSYEQYV. CDR3 in DNA: TGTGCCATCGGGACTTCCTACGAGCAGTACGTC.

The chain combines TRBV7-2 with TRBJ2-2; 9 bases map to TRBD1. From germline, CDR1 is SGHTA and CDR2 FQGNSA. V shed 7 bases and J 6 bases; nucleotides not matched to a gene: 3. This CDR3 comprises 13 residues. The CDR3 DNA reads TGTGCCAGCAAGGGACAGGGAGCCGGGGAGCTGTTTTTT. Translation gives CASKGQGAGELFF.

The V call is TRBV19, the J call TRBJ2-7, with D perhaps matching TRBD1 (6 bases). CDR1 LNHDA and CDR2 SQIVND come from the germline V gene (reference sequence). Trimming removed 7 bases from V and 2 bases from J, with 15 bases in between. CDR3 size: 14 residues. In DNA form, the CDR3 reads TGTGCCAGTAATCCGCAGGGGTCCCCCTACGAGCAGTACTTC. Its protein product is CASNPQGSPYEQYF.

This rearrangement joins TRBV6-5 to TRBJ2-5; D might be TRBD2 (6 bases). Trimming cost V 0 bases and J 5 bases, with 16 bases left between them. CDR1 and CDR2 from the germline V gene are MNHEY and SVGAGI. The CDR3 is made up of 16 amino acids. CDR3 sequence: CASSYSGLLLQETQYF. As DNA, the CDR3 is TGTGCCAGCAGTTACTCGGGACTTCTCCTCCAGGAGACCCAGTACTTC.

The chain has TRBV5-8 and TRBJ2-1, with TRBD2 as a possible D gene (6 bases). The CDR3 has 15 amino acids. Germline lookup yields CDR1 SGHTS and CDR2 YDEGEE. Trimming left V 4 bases short and J 0 bases short, with 11 bases between. CDR3: CASSRSGFSYNEQFF. The DNA of the CDR3 is TGTGCCAGCAGCCGTAGCGGATTCTCCTACAATGAGCAGTTCTTC.

V is TRBV5-1 and J is TRBJ2-7; weak D call: TRBD1 (6 bases). Germline V gene sequence: CDR1 SGHRS, CDR2 YFSETQ. The CDR3 has 15 residues. Trimming shortened V by 0 bases and J by 3 bases, and 13 bases separated the two germline ends. The chain's CDR3 is CASSLVADSYYEQYF. DNA of the CDR3: TGCGCCAGCAGCTTGGTCGCGGACAGTTACTACGAGCAGTACTTC.

The chain carries TRBV10-3 and TRBJ1-6, with D maybe TRBD1 (5 bases). The CDR3 extends over 16 amino acids. CDR1 ENHRY and CDR2 SYGVKD come from the germline V gene. V dropped 0 bases and J dropped 4 bases, with 10 bases sitting between them. The DNA of the CDR3 is TGTGCCATCAGTGAGTCGCGGGACCATTATAATTCACCCCTCCACTTT. This gives the protein CAISESRDHYNSPLHF.